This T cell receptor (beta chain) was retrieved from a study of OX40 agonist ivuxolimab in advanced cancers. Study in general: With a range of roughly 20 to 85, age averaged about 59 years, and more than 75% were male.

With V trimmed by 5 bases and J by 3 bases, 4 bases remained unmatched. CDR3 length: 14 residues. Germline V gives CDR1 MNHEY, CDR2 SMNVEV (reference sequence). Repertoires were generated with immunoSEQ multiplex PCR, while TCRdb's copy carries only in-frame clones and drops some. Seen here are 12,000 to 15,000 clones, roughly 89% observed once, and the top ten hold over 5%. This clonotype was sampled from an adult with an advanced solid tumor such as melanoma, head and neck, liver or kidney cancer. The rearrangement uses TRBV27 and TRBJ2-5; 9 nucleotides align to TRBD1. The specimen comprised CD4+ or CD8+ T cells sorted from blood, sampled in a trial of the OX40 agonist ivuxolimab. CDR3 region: CASSTGQGKETQYF. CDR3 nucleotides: TGTGCCAGCAGTACTGGACAGGGGAAAGAGACCCAGTACTTC.